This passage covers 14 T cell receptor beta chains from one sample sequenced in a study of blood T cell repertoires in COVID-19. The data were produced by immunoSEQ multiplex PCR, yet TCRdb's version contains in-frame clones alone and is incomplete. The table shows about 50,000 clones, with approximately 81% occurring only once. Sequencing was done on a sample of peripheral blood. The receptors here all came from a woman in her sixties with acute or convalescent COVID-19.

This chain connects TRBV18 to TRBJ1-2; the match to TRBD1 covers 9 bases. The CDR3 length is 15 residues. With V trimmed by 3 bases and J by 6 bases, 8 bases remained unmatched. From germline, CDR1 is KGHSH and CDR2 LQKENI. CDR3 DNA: TGTGCCAGCTCACCCAACCGGGACAGGGTGCATGGCTACACCTTC. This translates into CASSPNRDRVHGYTF.

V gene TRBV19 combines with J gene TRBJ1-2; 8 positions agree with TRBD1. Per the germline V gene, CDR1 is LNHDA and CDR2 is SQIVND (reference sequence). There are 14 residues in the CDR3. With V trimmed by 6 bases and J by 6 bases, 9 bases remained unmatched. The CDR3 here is CASRDRGDVHGYTF. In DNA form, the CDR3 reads TGTGCCAGTAGAGACAGGGGAGATGTTCATGGCTACACCTTC.

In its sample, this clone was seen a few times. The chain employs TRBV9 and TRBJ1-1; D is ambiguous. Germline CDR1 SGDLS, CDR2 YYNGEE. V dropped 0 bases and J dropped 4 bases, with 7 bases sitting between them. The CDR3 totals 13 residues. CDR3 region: CASSVGPSTEAFF. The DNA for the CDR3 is TGTGCCAGCAGCGTAGGGCCCTCCACTGAAGCTTTCTTT.

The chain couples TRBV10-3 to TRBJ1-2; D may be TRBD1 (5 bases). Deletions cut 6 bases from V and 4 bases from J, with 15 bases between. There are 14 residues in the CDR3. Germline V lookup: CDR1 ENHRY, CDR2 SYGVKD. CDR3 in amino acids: CAIRSSGIGYGYTF. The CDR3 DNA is TGTGCCATCAGGAGCTCAGGGATTGGCTATGGCTACACCTTC.

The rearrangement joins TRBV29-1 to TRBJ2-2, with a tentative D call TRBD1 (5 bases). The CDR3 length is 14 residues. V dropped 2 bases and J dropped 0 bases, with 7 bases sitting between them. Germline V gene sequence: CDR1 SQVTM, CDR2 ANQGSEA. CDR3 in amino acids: CSVERQSNTGELFF. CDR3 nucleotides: TGCAGCGTTGAAAGACAGTCGAACACCGGGGAGCTGTTTTTT.

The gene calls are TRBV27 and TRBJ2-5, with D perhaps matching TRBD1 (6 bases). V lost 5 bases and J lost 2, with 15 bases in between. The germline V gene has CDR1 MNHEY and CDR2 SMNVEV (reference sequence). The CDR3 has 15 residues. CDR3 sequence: CASSPRRGEQETQYF. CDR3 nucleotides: TGTGCCAGCAGTCCCCGCAGGGGAGAACAAGAGACCCAGTACTTC.

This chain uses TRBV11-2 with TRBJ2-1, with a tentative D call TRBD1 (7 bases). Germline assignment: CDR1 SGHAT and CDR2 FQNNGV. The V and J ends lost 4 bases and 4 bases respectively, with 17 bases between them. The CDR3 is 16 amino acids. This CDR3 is CASSSGGDRFYNEQFF. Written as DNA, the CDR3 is TGTGCCAGCAGCTCCGGCGGGGACAGATTTTACAATGAGCAGTTCTTC.

The CDR3 DNA reads as TGCGCCAGCAGCTTGGGTGGACTAGCGGGGACCGGGGAGCTGTTTTTT. It encodes CASSLGGLAGTGELFF. This rearrangement joins TRBV5-1 to TRBJ2-2, with TRBD2 matching over 12 bases. The CDR3 extends over 16 amino acids. The germline V gene encodes CDR1 SGHRS and CDR2 YFSETQ. The trim removed 0 bases at V and 5 bases at J, leaving 2 bases unmatched.

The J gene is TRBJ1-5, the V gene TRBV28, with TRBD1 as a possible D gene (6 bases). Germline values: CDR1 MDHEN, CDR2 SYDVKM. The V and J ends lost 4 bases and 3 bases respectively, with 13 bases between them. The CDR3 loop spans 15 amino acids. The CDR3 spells CASSSTTGFNQPQHF. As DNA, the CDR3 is TGTGCCAGCAGTTCTACGACAGGTTTCAATCAGCCCCAGCATTTT.

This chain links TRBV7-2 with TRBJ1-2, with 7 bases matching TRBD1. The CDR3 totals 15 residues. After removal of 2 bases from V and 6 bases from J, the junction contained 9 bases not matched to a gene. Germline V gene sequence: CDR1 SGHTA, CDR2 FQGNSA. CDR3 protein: CASSLRTTGIDGYTF. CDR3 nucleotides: TGTGCCAGCAGCTTAAGGACGACAGGGATCGATGGCTACACCTTC.

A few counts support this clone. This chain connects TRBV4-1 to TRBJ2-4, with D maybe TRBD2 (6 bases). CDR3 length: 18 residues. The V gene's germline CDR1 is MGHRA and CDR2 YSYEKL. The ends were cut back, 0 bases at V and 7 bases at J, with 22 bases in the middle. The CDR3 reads CASSQDAPVAGSLNIQYF. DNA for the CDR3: TGCGCCAGCAGCCAAGATGCCCCGGTCGCCGGGAGCTTGAACATTCAGTACTTC.

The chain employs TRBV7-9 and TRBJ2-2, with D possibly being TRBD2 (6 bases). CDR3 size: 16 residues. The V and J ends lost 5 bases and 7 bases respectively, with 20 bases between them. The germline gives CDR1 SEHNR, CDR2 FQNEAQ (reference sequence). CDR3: CASSPSGSGRSGELFF. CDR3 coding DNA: TGTGCCAGCAGCCCCAGCGGCAGTGGGAGGAGCGGGGAGCTGTTTTTT.

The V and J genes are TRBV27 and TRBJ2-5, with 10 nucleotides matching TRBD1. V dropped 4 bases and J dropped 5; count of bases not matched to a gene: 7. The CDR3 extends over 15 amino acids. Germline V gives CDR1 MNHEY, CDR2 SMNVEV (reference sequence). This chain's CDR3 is CASSSFDRGPETQYF. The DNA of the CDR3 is TGTGCCAGCAGTTCGTTTGACAGGGGGCCGGAGACCCAGTACTTC.

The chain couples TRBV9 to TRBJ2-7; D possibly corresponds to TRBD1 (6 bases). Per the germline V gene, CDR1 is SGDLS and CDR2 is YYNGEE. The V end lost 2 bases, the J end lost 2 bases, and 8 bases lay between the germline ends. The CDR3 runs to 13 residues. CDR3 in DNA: TGTGCCAGCAGCGTTGAGGGGGCCTACGAGCAGTACTTC. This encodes CASSVEGAYEQYF.